Below are 24 T cell receptor beta chains sequenced from a single sample in a study of blood T cell repertoires in COVID-19 (dated by TCRdb to 2020 to 2021). The library was prepared using the immunoSEQ multiplex PCR assay. TCRdb holds this immuneACCESS table with in-frame rearrangements only. Some clones are missing; in checked studies, unresolved V genes explain under half, and the rest has no known cause. A total of some 130,000 clones appear in this sample, approximately 88% of them only once. The top ten constitute 1.4% of the sample. Sequencing was performed on peripheral blood. Every receptor here comes from a man in his sixties with acute or convalescent COVID-19.

CDR3 region: CASSSAGSGEQYF. As DNA, the CDR3 is TGTGCCAGCAGCTCCGCAGGATCCGGCGAGCAGTACTTC. The chain recombines TRBV11-2 with TRBJ2-7; D remains ambiguous. The CDR3 spans 13 residues. Germline V CDR1 and CDR2: SGHAT, FQNNGV. The V end was cut by 4 bases, the J end by 6 bases, with 13 bases between.

This clone was seen once. The chain joins TRBV14 to TRBJ2-3; 8 bases line up with TRBD2. The CDR3 runs 16 residues. The germline V gene encodes CDR1 SGHDN and CDR2 FVKESK. V trimming: 4 bases; J trimming: 1 base; junction bases outside the gene matches: 7. This chain's CDR3 is CASSPRLASGTDTQYF. For the CDR3, the DNA is TGTGCCAGCAGCCCTCGACTAGCGTCAGGCACAGATACGCAGTATTTT.

This clone came up a few times. The chain recombines TRBV5-4 with TRBJ2-1, with a possible D match to TRBD1 (5 bases). Germline V gives CDR1 SGHNT, CDR2 YYREEE (reference sequence). The CDR3 covers 14 residues. V was cut by 1 base and J by 9 bases, with 14 bases left in between. The DNA for the CDR3 is TGTGCCAGCAGCTTGATGGTAGAAGGGGCTGAGCAGTTCTTC. Protein sequence: CASSLMVEGAEQFF.

The chain combines TRBV11-2 with TRBJ2-1; weak D call: TRBD1 (6 bases). Germline V CDR1 and CDR2: SGHAT, FQNNGV. V lost 3 bases and J 2 bases, leaving 11 bases between the germline ends. This CDR3 has 15 amino acids. The CDR3 protein is CASSLAGTPYNEQFF. CDR3 DNA sequence: TGTGCCAGCAGCTTGGCCGGGACACCCTACAATGAGCAGTTCTTC.

J is TRBJ1-5 and V is TRBV2; 7 nucleotides agree with TRBD1. V shed 6 bases and J 2 bases; nucleotides not matched to a gene: 7. There are 15 residues in the CDR3. Germline V gene sequence: CDR1 SNHLY, CDR2 FYNNEI. The CDR3, as DNA: TGTGCCAGCAGCCCAATCAGGGGGGGCAATCAGCCCCAGCATTTT. This encodes CASSPIRGGNQPQHF.

This chain uses TRBV5-1 with TRBJ1-1; 7 positions agree with TRBD1. The V segment lost 3 bases and the J segment 5 bases; nucleotides outside the gene matches: 13. The germline V gene has CDR1 SGHRS and CDR2 YFSETQ. The CDR3 sequence is 16 residues long. The CDR3 bases are TGCGCCAGCAGCTACACCCCATGGGCAGGGGGGACTGAAGCTTTCTTT. It codes for CASSYTPWAGGTEAFF.

This chain links TRBV5-6 with TRBJ2-5, with 12 bases identical to TRBD2. Trimming cost V 0 bases and J 5 bases; bases outside gene matches: 5. This CDR3 has 16 residues. Germline V CDR1 and CDR2: SGHDT, YYEEEE. The CDR3 spells CASSLGLAGVRETQYF. CDR3 DNA sequence: TGTGCCAGCAGCTTGGGACTAGCGGGAGTTCGCGAGACCCAGTACTTC.

The chain employs TRBV5-1 and TRBJ2-5; possible D gene TRBD2, 5 bases. Germline V gives CDR1 SGHRS, CDR2 YFSETQ. The CDR3 loop spans 16 amino acids. V was clipped by 1 base and J by 2 bases, with 15 bases between them. Written as DNA, the CDR3 is TGCGCCAGCAGCTTGATTGGAGCGGCGGAGCAAGAGACCCAGTACTTC. Translation gives CASSLIGAAEQETQYF.

This chain joins TRBV2 and TRBJ2-1; 7 bases map to TRBD2. The germline CDR1 and CDR2 sequences are SNHLY and FYNNEI. V dropped 7 bases and J dropped 8; count of bases not matched to a gene: 11. The CDR3 has 14 residues. The CDR3 protein is CASTGRLASDEQFF. The CDR3 DNA sequence: TGTGCCAGCACCGGACGACTAGCTTCCGATGAGCAGTTCTTC.

The V gene is TRBV5-4, the J gene TRBJ2-1, with 9 bases identical to TRBD2. The ends lost 0 bases at V and 5 bases at J; junction bases unmatched: 6. Germline lookup yields CDR1 SGHNT and CDR2 YYREEE (reference sequence). This CDR3 contains 16 residues. For the CDR3, the DNA is TGTGCCAGCAGCTTGGCCGGGACTAGCCCAAACAATGAGCAGTTCTTC. Its translation: CASSLAGTSPNNEQFF.

This sequence joins TRBV3-1 (or the pseudogene TRBV3-2) and TRBJ1-6; the D gene is possibly TRBD1 (6 bases). Germline V CDR1 and CDR2: LGHDT, YNNKEL (reference sequence). Deletions cut 3 bases from V and 6 bases from J, with 9 bases between. CDR3 length: 14 amino acids. The CDR3 DNA reads TGTGCCAGCAGCCAGGGGGCCTTTAATTCACCCCTCCACTTT. Protein: CASSQGAFNSPLHF.

J is TRBJ2-7 and V is TRBV5-1, with TRBD1 as a possible D gene (5 bases). Per the germline V gene, CDR1 is SGHRS and CDR2 is YFSETQ. This CDR3 contains 17 residues. V was cut by 0 bases and J by 5 bases, with 21 bases left in between. The CDR3 DNA sequence: TGCGCCAGCAGCTTGGCCTCAGGGATCGTGGCGAGGAACGAGCAGTACTTC. Its protein product is CASSLASGIVARNEQYF.

This clone was detected only a few times. The J gene is TRBJ2-2, the V gene TRBV24-1; D ambiguous. Trimming cost V 2 bases and J 0 bases, with 15 bases left between them. The germline CDR1 and CDR2 sequences are KGHDR and SFDVKD. The CDR3 is 18 residues long. The CDR3 coding sequence is TGTGCCACCAGTGATTCGGCCTGGAGCCCCGCGAACACCGGGGAGCTGTTTTTT. It specifies CATSDSAWSPANTGELFF.

This clone has more than one count but fewer than ten. This chain connects TRBV30 to TRBJ1-6, with D unresolved. The CDR3 covers 15 residues. Germline lookup yields CDR1 GTSNPN and CDR2 SVGIG (reference sequence). The V end lost 0 bases, the J end lost 8 bases, and 14 bases lay between the germline ends. The CDR3 here is CAWSVRHAAYSPLHF. The CDR3 nucleotides are TGTGCCTGGAGTGTACGGCACGCGGCCTATTCACCCCTCCACTTT.

The gene calls are TRBV21-1 and TRBJ2-7; no check of the table's D call, TRBD1, against the DNA was made. TRBV21-1 is labeled a pseudogene. The CDR3 sequence is 16 residues long. The CDR3 nucleotides are TGTGCCAGCAGCAAAGTAGGGCTACAGGGTTCCTACGAGCAGTACTTC. The encoded protein is CASSKVGLQGSYEQYF.

This sequence joins TRBV9 and TRBJ1-2; no clear D. V was clipped by 0 bases and J by 5 bases, with 11 bases between them. Germline assignment: CDR1 SGDLS and CDR2 YYNGEE. The length of the CDR3 is 14 residues. CDR3 coding DNA: TGTGCCAGCAGCGTAGACATTTTCCCGTATGGCTACACCTTC. Its protein product is CASSVDIFPYGYTF.

This clone was picked up one time. V is TRBV5-1 and J is TRBJ2-1, with 7 bases fitting TRBD2. The germline V gene has CDR1 SGHRS and CDR2 YFSETQ. The trim removed 0 bases at V and 6 bases at J, leaving 3 bases unmatched. This CDR3 comprises 14 residues. The CDR3 here is CASSLEASGNEQFF. Here the CDR3 DNA reads TGCGCCAGCAGCTTGGAAGCTAGCGGCAATGAGCAGTTCTTC.

The chain combines TRBV10-1 with TRBJ2-5; D is perhaps TRBD1 (6 bases). In germline, CDR1 is WNHNN, CDR2 SYGVQD (reference sequence). Deletions cut 6 bases from V and 5 bases from J, with 13 bases between. This CDR3 region has 13 residues. As DNA, the CDR3 is TGCGCCAGCAGCCCAGGGGTGGCGGAGACCCAGTACTTC. Translating gives CASSPGVAETQYF.

The chain couples TRBV18 to TRBJ1-1; TRBD1 agrees at 8 bases. V was clipped by 3 bases and J by 0 bases; unmatched bases: 0. Germline values: CDR1 KGHSH, CDR2 LQKENI. The CDR3 covers 14 residues. The CDR3 sequence is CASSPGQVNTEAFF. DNA of the CDR3: TGTGCCAGCTCACCGGGACAGGTGAACACTGAAGCTTTCTTT.

The chain has TRBV4-2 and TRBJ2-7, with 10 positions matching TRBD2. This CDR3 is 20 amino acids long. CDR1 is LGHNA, CDR2 YNFKEQ, per germline. V gave up 0 bases and J gave up 0 bases; unmatched junction bases: 14. For the CDR3, the DNA is TGTGCCAGCAGCCAAGAGCCCGGCCTAGCGGGGGACCGAAGCTCCTACGAGCAGTACTTC. It translates to CASSQEPGLAGDRSSYEQYF.

In this sample, this clone turned up once. The chain links TRBV5-1 to TRBJ2-3; 8 nucleotides align to TRBD1. Trimming took 5 bases from V and 5 from J; bases not matched to a gene: 10. The germline gives CDR1 SGHRS, CDR2 YFSETQ. CDR3 size: 15 residues. CDR3 sequence (DNA): TGCGCCAGCAGTGGGCAGGGGGCGCGGGAAGATACGCAGTATTTT. It encodes CASSGQGAREDTQYF.

The CDR3 protein is CASSQSGMLGEKLFF. The CDR3 nucleotides are TGCGCCAGCAGCCAGTCCGGGATGTTGGGGGAAAAACTGTTTTTT. The gene calls are TRBV5-1 and TRBJ1-4; D unclear. The germline CDR1 and CDR2 sequences are SGHRS and YFSETQ. Trimming removed 4 bases at V and 8 bases at J, with 18 bases between. The CDR3 contains 15 residues. The whole variable domain, remainder taken from reference TRBV5-1 and TRBJ1-4, is KAGVTQTPRYLIKTRGQQVTLSCSPISGHRSVSWYQQTPGQGLQFLFEYFSETQRNKGNFPGRFSGRQFSNSRSEMNVSTLELGDSALYLCASSQSGMLGEKLFFGSGTQLSVL.

DNA for the CDR3: TGTGCCAGCAGGCCCTTCAGCGGGGGGCCCTACGAGCAGTACTTC. Its translation is CASRPFSGGPYEQYF. The chain carries TRBV27 and TRBJ2-7, with 9 nucleotides matching TRBD2. CDR1 and CDR2 from the germline V gene are MNHEY and SMNVEV (reference sequence). There are 15 residues in the CDR3. The junction had 8 bases not matched to a gene; V was cut back by 6 bases and J by 2 bases.

This clone was detected once. CDR3 sequence: CASSLALVTGTGSPLHF. The CDR3 coding sequence is TGTGCCAGCAGCTTAGCATTGGTGACAGGGACTGGCTCACCCCTCCACTTT. The chain has TRBV11-2 and TRBJ1-6; 7 bases align to TRBD1. CDR1 and CDR2 from the germline V gene are SGHAT and FQNNGV. V gave up 1 base and J gave up 10 bases; unmatched junction bases: 13. The CDR3 covers 17 residues. Complete variable domain (other parts from reference TRBV11-2 and TRBJ1-6): EAGVAQSPRYKIIEKRQSVAFWCNPISGHATLYWYQQILGQGPKLLIQFQNNGVVDDSQLPKDRFSAERLKGVDSTLKIQPAKLEDSAVYLCASSLALVTGTGSPLHFGNGTRLTVT.